One TCR beta chain is described in this entry. Its antigen remains unidentified. CDR1 and CDR2 from the germline V gene are SQVTM and ANQGSEA. Trimming removed 3 bases from V and 0 bases from J, with 12 bases in between. The CDR3 is 16 residues long. Generated by immunoSEQ multiplex PCR, the TCRdb table keeps only in-frame clones and is missing some. The table lists over 25,000 clones, 90% to 96% of them singletons, with approximately 1.5% in the top ten. These data come from a study of T cell clonotyping in hematopoietic cell transplantation. Study-level points and caveats: Cells were unsorted, so CD4 and CD8 contributions were not separated.

The sequenced sample was peripheral blood mononuclear cells. The J gene is TRBJ2-6, the V gene TRBV29-1; tentatively, D is TRBD1 or TRBD2 (5 bases each). The clonotype was recovered from a man aged 50 or older in good health. Some clones in this sample may be carry-over from other donors' samples. CDR3 bases: TGCAGCGTTGAGGGGACCACGAGCTCTGGGGCCAACGTCCTGACTTTC. Translated, it gives CSVEGTTSSGANVLTF. Variable domain in full (rest from reference TRBV29-1 and TRBJ2-6): SAVISQKPSRDICQRGTSLTIQCQVDSQVTMMFWYRQQPGQSLTLIATANQGSEATYESGFVIDKFPISRPNLTFSTLTVSNMSPEDSSIYLCSVEGTTSSGANVLTFGAGSRLTVL.